The sequence of this TCR beta chain was determined in a study of early T cells in non-severe SARS-CoV-2 infection. The study, taken as a whole, reports: Lookups in VDJdb leaned toward anti-spike CD8 responses and missed private and CD4 specificities.

As regards this clonotype: What it binds is unknown.

Germline CDR1 reads DFQATT; CDR2 reads SNEGSKA (reference sequence). Trimming pared 7 bases from V and 5 bases from J, leaving 17 bases between. There are 13 residues in the CDR3. TCRdb ran MiXCR on the 5' RACE reads and lists one entry per CDR3 protein. The table shows approximately 56,000 distinct CDR3 sequences, with 10% to 13% occurring only once. V gene TRBV20-1 combines with J gene TRBJ2-5; D may be TRBD2 (6 bases). Sequences were obtained from whole blood. The clonotype comes from an adult who was a healthcare worker with PCR-confirmed SARS-CoV-2 infection or an uninfected control (not recorded which). CDR3 sequence reads: CSVSTGAGETQYF. As DNA, the CDR3 is TGCAGTGTGTCAACGGGAGCAGGGGAGACCCAGTACTTC.